This T cell receptor beta chain was documented in a study of T cell repertoires in cytomegalovirus infection. General observations from the study: In two of eight donors, the top clonotype was HLA-C-restricted CMV-specific.

On this clonotype itself: Its antigen is unknown.

The CDR3 sequence is 15 residues long. V was trimmed by 1 base and J by 3 bases, leaving 13 bases between them. The germline V gene has CDR1 LGHNA and CDR2 YSLEER. TCRdb reprocessed the reads via MiXCR and lists one record per CDR3 protein. The sample yields about 500,000 distinct CDR3 sequences, 25% to 35% seen once. Material: cultured PBMCs, obtained from culture after CMV antigen stimulation. V gene TRBV4-3 combines with J gene TRBJ2-7; weak D call: TRBD1 (6 bases). The sequence derives from a human donor in good health (CMV status not recorded). Some clones in this sample may be carry-over from other donors' samples. CDR3 sequence: CASSQVRARGYEQYF. In DNA form, the CDR3 reads TGCGCCAGCAGCCAAGTTAGGGCCAGGGGCTACGAGCAGTACTTC.